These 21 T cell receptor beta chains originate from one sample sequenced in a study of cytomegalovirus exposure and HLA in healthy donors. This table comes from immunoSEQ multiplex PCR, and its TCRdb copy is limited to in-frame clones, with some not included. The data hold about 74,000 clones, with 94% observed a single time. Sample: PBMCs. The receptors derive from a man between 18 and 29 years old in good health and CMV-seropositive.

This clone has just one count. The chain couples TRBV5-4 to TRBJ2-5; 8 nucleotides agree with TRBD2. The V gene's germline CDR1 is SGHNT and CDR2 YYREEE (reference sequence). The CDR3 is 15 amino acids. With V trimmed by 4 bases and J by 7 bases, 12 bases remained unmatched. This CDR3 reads CASSPGLEGFGTQYF. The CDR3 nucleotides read TGTGCCAGCAGCCCGGGACTAGAGGGGTTCGGGACCCAGTACTTC.

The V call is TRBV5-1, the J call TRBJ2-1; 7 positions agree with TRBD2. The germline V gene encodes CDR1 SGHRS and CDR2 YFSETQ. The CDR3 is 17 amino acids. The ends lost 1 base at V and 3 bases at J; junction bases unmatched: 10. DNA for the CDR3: TGCGCCAGCAGCTTGTTCGGGGCGGGAGTCGTCTACAATGAGCAGTTCTTC. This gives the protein CASSLFGAGVVYNEQFF.

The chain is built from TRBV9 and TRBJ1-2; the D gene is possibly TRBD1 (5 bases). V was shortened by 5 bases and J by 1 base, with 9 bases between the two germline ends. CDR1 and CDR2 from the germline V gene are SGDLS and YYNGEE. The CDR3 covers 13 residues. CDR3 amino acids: CASSDSFNYGYTF. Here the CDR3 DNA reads TGTGCCAGCAGTGACAGCTTTAACTATGGCTACACCTTC.

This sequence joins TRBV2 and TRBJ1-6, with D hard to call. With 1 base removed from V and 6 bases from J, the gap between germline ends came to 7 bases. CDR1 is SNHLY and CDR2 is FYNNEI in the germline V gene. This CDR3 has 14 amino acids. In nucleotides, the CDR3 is TGTGCCAGCAGTGAAGGGCAGATTAATTCACCCCTCCACTTT. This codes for CASSEGQINSPLHF.

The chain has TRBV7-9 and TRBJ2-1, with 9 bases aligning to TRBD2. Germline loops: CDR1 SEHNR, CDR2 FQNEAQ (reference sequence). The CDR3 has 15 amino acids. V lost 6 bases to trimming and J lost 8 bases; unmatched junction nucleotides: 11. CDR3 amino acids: CASRYRRAGGDEQFF. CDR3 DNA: TGTGCCAGCAGATACCGTCGAGCGGGAGGAGATGAGCAGTTCTTC.

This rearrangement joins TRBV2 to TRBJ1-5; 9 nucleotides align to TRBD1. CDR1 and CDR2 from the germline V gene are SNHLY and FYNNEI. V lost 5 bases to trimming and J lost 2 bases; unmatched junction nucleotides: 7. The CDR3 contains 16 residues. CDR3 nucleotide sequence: TGTGCCAGCAGTACTAGGACAGGGGATCGCAATCAGCCCCAGCATTTT. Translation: CASSTRTGDRNQPQHF.

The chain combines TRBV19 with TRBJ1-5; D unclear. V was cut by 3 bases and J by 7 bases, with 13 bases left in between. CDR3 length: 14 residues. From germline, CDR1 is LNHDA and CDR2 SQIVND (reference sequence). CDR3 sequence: CASSILGTGQPQHF. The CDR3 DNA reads TGTGCCAGTAGTATTTTAGGCACGGGGCAGCCCCAGCATTTT. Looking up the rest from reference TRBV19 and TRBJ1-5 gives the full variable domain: DGGITQSPKYLFRKEGQNVTLSCEQNLNHDAMYWYRQDPGQGLRLIYYSQIVNDFQKGDIAEGYSVSREKKESFPLTVTSAQKNPTAFYLCASSILGTGQPQHFGDGTRLSIL.

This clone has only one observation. The CDR3 coding sequence is TGTGCCAGCAGTAACCGACAGGAGCTAAAAGAGACCCAGTACTTC. It codes for CASSNRQELKETQYF. This chain joins TRBV25-1 and TRBJ2-5; a weak D match, TRBD1 (6 bases). CDR1 and CDR2 from the germline V gene are MGHDK and SYGVNS. Trimming pared 5 bases from V and 3 bases from J, leaving 16 bases between. This CDR3 is 15 amino acids long.

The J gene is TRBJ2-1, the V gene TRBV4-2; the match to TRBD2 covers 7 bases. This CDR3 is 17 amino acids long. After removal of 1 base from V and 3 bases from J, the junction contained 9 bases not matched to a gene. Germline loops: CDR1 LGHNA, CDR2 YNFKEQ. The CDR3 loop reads CASSQVASGQDYNEQFF. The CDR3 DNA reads TGTGCCAGCAGCCAAGTGGCTAGCGGCCAGGACTACAATGAGCAGTTCTTC.

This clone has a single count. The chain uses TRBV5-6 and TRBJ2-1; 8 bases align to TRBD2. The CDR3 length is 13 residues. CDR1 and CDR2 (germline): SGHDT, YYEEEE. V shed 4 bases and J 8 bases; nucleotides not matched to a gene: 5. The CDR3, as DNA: TGTGCCAGCAGCGGACTAGCTCCCGATGAGCAGTTCTTC. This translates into CASSGLAPDEQFF.

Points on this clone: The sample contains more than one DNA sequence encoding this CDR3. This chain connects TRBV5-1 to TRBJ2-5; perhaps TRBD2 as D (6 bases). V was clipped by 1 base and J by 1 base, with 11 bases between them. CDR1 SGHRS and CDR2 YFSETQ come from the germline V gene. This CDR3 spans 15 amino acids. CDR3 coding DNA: TGCGCCAGCAGCTTGACTACGACTAGCCAAGAGACCCAGTACTTC. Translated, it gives CASSLTTTSQETQYF.

CDR3 DNA sequence: TGTGCCAGCAGCTTGGAGTGGACTCGCAATGAGCAGTTCTTC. Translation: CASSLEWTRNEQFF. V and J are TRBV5-6 and TRBJ2-1; D is possibly TRBD2 (5 bases). Between the trimmed V and J ends, which lost 0 bases and 6 bases, there was a span of 10 bases. Germline V lookup: CDR1 SGHDT, CDR2 YYEEEE. This CDR3 is 14 amino acids long.

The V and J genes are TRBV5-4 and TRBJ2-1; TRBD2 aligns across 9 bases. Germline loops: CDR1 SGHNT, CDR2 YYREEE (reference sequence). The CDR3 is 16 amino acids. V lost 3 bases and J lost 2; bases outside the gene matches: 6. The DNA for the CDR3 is TGTGCCAGCAGCTCGGTAGCGGGAGACCCCTACAATGAGCAGTTCTTC. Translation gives CASSSVAGDPYNEQFF.

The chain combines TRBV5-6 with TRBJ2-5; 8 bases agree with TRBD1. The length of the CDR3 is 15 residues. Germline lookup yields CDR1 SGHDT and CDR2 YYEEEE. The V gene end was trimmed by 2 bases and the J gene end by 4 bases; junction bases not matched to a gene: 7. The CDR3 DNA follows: TGTGCCAGCAGCTTTAGGACAGGGTCCGTAGAGACCCAGTACTTC. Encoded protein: CASSFRTGSVETQYF.

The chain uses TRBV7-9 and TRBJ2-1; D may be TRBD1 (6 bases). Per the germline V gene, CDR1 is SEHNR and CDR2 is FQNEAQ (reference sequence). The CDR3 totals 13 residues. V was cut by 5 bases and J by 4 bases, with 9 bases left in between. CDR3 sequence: CASSPQGYNEQFF. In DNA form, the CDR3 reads TGTGCCAGCAGCCCCCAGGGGTACAATGAGCAGTTCTTC.

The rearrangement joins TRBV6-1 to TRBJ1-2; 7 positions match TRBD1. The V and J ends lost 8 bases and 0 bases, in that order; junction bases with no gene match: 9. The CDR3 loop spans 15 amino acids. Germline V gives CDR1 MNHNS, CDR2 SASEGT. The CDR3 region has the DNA TGTGCCAGCGGTTCACCGGGACAGCCTAACTATGGCTACACCTTC. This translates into CASGSPGQPNYGYTF.

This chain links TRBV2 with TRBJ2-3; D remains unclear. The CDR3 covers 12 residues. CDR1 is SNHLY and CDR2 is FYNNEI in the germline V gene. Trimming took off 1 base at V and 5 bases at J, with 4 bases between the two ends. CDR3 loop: CASSEVQDTQYF. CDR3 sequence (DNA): TGTGCCAGCAGTGAAGTACAAGATACGCAGTATTTT.

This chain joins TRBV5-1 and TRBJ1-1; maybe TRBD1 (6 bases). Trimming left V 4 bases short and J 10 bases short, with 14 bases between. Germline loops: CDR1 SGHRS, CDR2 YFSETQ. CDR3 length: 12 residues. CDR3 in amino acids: CASSSPTGGAFF. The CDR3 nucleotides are TGCGCCAGCAGCAGCCCGACAGGAGGAGCTTTCTTT.

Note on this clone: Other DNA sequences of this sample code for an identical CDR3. DNA of the CDR3: TGTGCCAGCAGACGGACTAGCGGTTCCTACGAGCAGTACTTC. Residues: CASRRTSGSYEQYF. The rearrangement joins TRBV27 to TRBJ2-7, with 10 bases that match TRBD2. Germline V lookup: CDR1 MNHEY, CDR2 SMNVEV (reference sequence). V shed 6 bases, J shed 1 base, and the junction held 3 bases outside the gene matches. There are 14 residues in the CDR3.

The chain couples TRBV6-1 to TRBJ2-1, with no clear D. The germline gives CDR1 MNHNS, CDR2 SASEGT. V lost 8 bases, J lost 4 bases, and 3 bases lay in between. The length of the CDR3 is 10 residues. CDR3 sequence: CASRYNEQFF. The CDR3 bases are TGTGCCAGCCGTTACAATGAGCAGTTCTTC.

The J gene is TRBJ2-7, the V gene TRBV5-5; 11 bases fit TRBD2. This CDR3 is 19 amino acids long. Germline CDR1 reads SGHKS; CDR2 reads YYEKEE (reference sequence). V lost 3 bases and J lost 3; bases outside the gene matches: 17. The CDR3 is CASSSRVSGRARGNYEQYF. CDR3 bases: TGTGCCAGCAGCTCGCGGGTTAGCGGGAGGGCCCGAGGGAACTACGAGCAGTACTTC.